Below are 23 T cell receptor beta chains sequenced from a single sample in a study of glioma-infiltrating T cells after dendritic cell vaccination. The time point here: after dendritic cell vaccination, including at tumor progression/relapse. Using immunoSEQ multiplex PCR, the repertoire was profiled, and TCRdb retains in-frame clones only, with some absent. Of around 83,000 clones in the sample, 85% are singletons; the top ten hold around 9.3%. The specimen was blood, collected after dendritic cell vaccination. These receptors all stem from a human donor with glioblastoma.

The V gene is TRBV7-9, the J gene TRBJ1-4; TRBD1 aligns across 9 bases. Germline CDR1 is SEHNR and CDR2 is FQNEAQ (reference sequence). V gave up 4 bases and J gave up 7 bases; unmatched junction bases: 7. This CDR3 has 15 amino acids. CDR3 nucleotide sequence: TGTGCCAGCAGCTCCGGGACAGGGATGGGTGAAAAACTGTTTTTT. Residues: CASSSGTGMGEKLFF.

The chain carries TRBV27 and TRBJ1-6; 8 bases are shared with TRBD1. V lost 8 bases, J lost 6 bases, and 3 bases stayed unmatched. Per germline, CDR1 MNHEY and CDR2 SMNVEV (reference sequence). This CDR3 has 13 amino acids. CDR3 residues: CASRGQGNSPLHF. In DNA form, the CDR3 reads TGTGCCAGCCGTGGACAGGGTAATTCACCCCTCCACTTT.

The J gene is TRBJ2-1, the V gene TRBV30; 9 nucleotides align to TRBD2. Germline CDR1 GTSNPN, CDR2 SVGIG (reference sequence). The CDR3 covers 16 residues. J was trimmed by 5 bases and V by 3 bases; bases with no gene match: 11. The CDR3 sequence is CAWRKGGLALNNEQFF. In DNA form, the CDR3 reads TGTGCCTGGAGGAAAGGAGGACTAGCGTTAAACAATGAGCAGTTCTTC.

The rearrangement uses TRBV5-6 and TRBJ2-3, with TRBD2 as a possible D gene (5 bases). Germline V gene lookup returns CDR1 SGHDT and CDR2 YYEEEE. Between the trimmed V and J ends, which lost 3 bases and 2 bases, there was a span of 13 bases. The CDR3 totals 15 residues. This CDR3 is CASSYLGEFTDTQYF. The CDR3 coding sequence is TGTGCCAGCAGCTATTTGGGAGAATTCACAGATACGCAGTATTTT.

The chain's CDR3 is CASSIPGNYEQYF. In DNA form, the CDR3 reads TGTGCCAGTAGTATTCCAGGGAACTACGAGCAGTACTTC. The chain has TRBV19 and TRBJ2-7, with D perhaps TRBD1 (5 bases). Germline V gene lookup returns CDR1 LNHDA and CDR2 SQIVND (reference sequence). V was trimmed by 3 bases and J by 3 bases, leaving 9 bases between them. This CDR3 has 13 residues.

The chain is built from TRBV6-5 and TRBJ1-5, with 7 bases that match TRBD1. J gave up 6 bases and V 0 bases, and 5 bases lay outside the gene matches. Germline CDR1 MNHEY, CDR2 SVGAGI. The length of the CDR3 is 15 residues. The CDR3 reads CASSYSGTVTQPQHF. For the CDR3, the DNA is TGTGCCAGCAGTTACTCGGGGACAGTCACTCAGCCCCAGCATTTT.

DNA of the CDR3: TGTGCCAGCAGCCCAAGGACAGGGTTTGGCACAGATACGCAGTATTTT. It codes for CASSPRTGFGTDTQYF. V gene TRBV7-3 combines with J gene TRBJ2-3; 8 bases match TRBD1. Germline-derived CDR1 and CDR2 are SGHTA and FQGTGA. With V trimmed by 5 bases and J by 1 base, 8 bases remained unmatched. The CDR3 extends over 16 amino acids.

This chain joins TRBV5-6 and TRBJ2-1, with 8 bases aligning to TRBD2. The CDR3 extends over 18 amino acids. Germline V gene data show CDR1 as SGHDT and CDR2 as YYEEEE. Trimming at V came to 0 bases and at J to 1 base, leaving 9 bases not matched to a gene. The DNA of the CDR3 is TGTGCCAGCAGCTTGGCTACGTTTAGCGGGGCTTCCTACAATGAGCAGTTCTTC. Translated, it gives CASSLATFSGASYNEQFF.

The chain couples TRBV9 to TRBJ1-1, with unresolved D. This CDR3 has 13 amino acids. CDR1 SGDLS and CDR2 YYNGEE come from the germline V gene. V shed 0 bases and J shed 1 base, with 4 bases lying between them. CDR3 coding DNA: TGTGCCAGCAGCGTAGACAGGAACACTGAAGCTTTCTTT. Translation: CASSVDRNTEAFF. The full variable domain, with the rest looked up from reference TRBV9 and TRBJ1-1, is DSGVTQTPKHLITATGQRVTLRCSPRSGDLSVYWYQQSLDQGLQFLIQYYNGEERAKGNILERFSAQQFPDLHSELNLSSLELGDSALYFCASSVDRNTEAFFGQGTRLTVV.

This clone came up a few times. V is TRBV11-2 and J is TRBJ1-6; 8 nucleotides align to TRBD1. Germline V CDR1 and CDR2: SGHAT, FQNNGV. The CDR3 has 15 residues. The V gene end was trimmed by 7 bases and the J gene end by 9 bases; junction bases not matched to a gene: 11. The DNA for the CDR3 is TGTGCCAGCACGCCCTTGACAGGGGTCGGTTCACCCCTCCACTTT. It is translated as CASTPLTGVGSPLHF.

V and J are TRBV6-1 and TRBJ2-7, with D possibly being TRBD2 (6 bases). Germline V gene data show CDR1 as MNHNS and CDR2 as SASEGT. This CDR3 has 13 residues. Trimming shortened V by 2 bases and J by 3 bases, and 8 bases separated the two germline ends. The CDR3 nucleotides are TGTGCCAGCAGTGAAAGGAGGGGCTACGAGCAGTACTTC. Its translation: CASSERRGYEQYF.

This chain joins TRBV7-3 and TRBJ2-7; TRBD2 matches 12 bases. The CDR3 loop spans 19 amino acids. The trim removed 2 bases at V and 0 bases at J, leaving 11 bases unmatched. Germline V gene lookup returns CDR1 SGHTA and CDR2 FQGTGA. The chain's CDR3 is CASSLPGLAGLRSSYEQYF. In DNA, the CDR3 is TGTGCCAGCAGCTTACCGGGACTAGCGGGCCTTAGGAGCTCCTACGAGCAGTACTTC.

The genes are TRBV9 and TRBJ2-5; no clear D. The CDR3 runs 13 residues. Looked up from germline, CDR1 is SGDLS and CDR2 is YYNGEE. V lost 4 bases and J lost 9, with 16 bases in between. CDR3 sequence reads: CASSSPTSRSQYF. The CDR3 nucleotides read TGTGCCAGCAGCTCGCCGACCAGCAGGTCCCAGTACTTC.

This chain uses TRBV2 with TRBJ2-1; D remains unclear. Trimming stripped 6 bases from V and 0 bases from J, with 12 bases between. CDR1 is SNHLY and CDR2 is FYNNEI in the germline V gene. The CDR3 sequence is 15 residues long. Here the CDR3 DNA reads TGTGCCAGCAGCCCTGAAGTTAGCTCCTACAATGAGCAGTTCTTC. This encodes CASSPEVSSYNEQFF.

DNA of the CDR3: TGTGCCACCAGCCTCAGGGGGCCTGGGGCCAACGTCCTGACTTTC. Translating gives CATSLRGPGANVLTF. The chain is built from TRBV15 and TRBJ2-6; 8 bases line up with TRBD1. The V gene's germline CDR1 is LNHNV and CDR2 YYDKDF (reference sequence). This CDR3 contains 15 residues. The junction had 2 bases not matched to a gene; V was cut back by 5 bases and J by 2 bases.

This clone was recorded a few times. This chain connects TRBV6-4 to TRBJ1-1; 7 bases are shared with TRBD1. J gave up 1 base and V 6 bases, and 5 bases lay outside the gene matches. This CDR3 is 14 amino acids long. The V gene's germline CDR1 is MRHNA and CDR2 SNTAGT. The CDR3 reads CASSPGTENTEAFF. The DNA of the CDR3 is TGTGCCAGCAGCCCTGGGACAGAGAACACTGAAGCTTTCTTT.

A few counts support this clone. The chain uses TRBV5-1 and TRBJ2-5; 9 bases line up with TRBD2. Unmatched junction bases numbered 10, after V lost 4 bases and J lost 0 bases. The CDR3 covers 17 residues. CDR1 SGHRS and CDR2 YFSETQ come from the germline V gene. CDR3: CASSPPSGRKYQETQYF. The DNA of the CDR3 is TGCGCCAGCAGCCCGCCAAGCGGGAGGAAGTACCAAGAGACCCAGTACTTC.

This sequence joins TRBV5-1 and TRBJ1-1; D is possibly TRBD1 (5 bases). CDR3 length: 15 residues. V lost 0 bases and J lost 1, with 10 bases in between. Germline loops: CDR1 SGHRS, CDR2 YFSETQ. This CDR3 is CASSLEPGKNTEAFF. In DNA, the CDR3 is TGCGCCAGCAGCTTGGAGCCAGGGAAGAACACTGAAGCTTTCTTT.

The chain recombines TRBV18 with TRBJ2-7, with 7 bases fitting TRBD1. Losses at the gene ends were 2 bases for V and 0 bases for J; bases not matched to a gene: 7. This CDR3 is built from 16 residues. CDR1 and CDR2 (germline): KGHSH, LQKENI. In DNA, the CDR3 is TGTGCCAGCTCACCATTCGGACAGGATCTCTCCTACGAGCAGTACTTC. Translating it yields CASSPFGQDLSYEQYF.

The chain recombines TRBV10-3 with TRBJ2-4, with 11 bases identical to TRBD1. There are 13 residues in the CDR3. Germline V gives CDR1 ENHRY, CDR2 SYGVKD. V lost 7 bases to trimming and J lost 11 bases; unmatched junction nucleotides: 7. The CDR3 region has the DNA TGTGCCATCACCCCAGGGACAGGGGGTGTTCAGTACTTC. It codes for CAITPGTGGVQYF.

The chain carries TRBV7-6 and TRBJ2-3, with D perhaps TRBD2 (6 bases). Looked up from germline, CDR1 is SGHVS and CDR2 is FNYEAQ. CDR3 length: 15 amino acids. With 5 bases removed from V and 5 bases from J, the gap between germline ends came to 17 bases. The CDR3 spells CASSHGAGRQDTQYF. CDR3 nucleotide sequence: TGTGCCAGCAGCCACGGGGCAGGGAGGCAAGATACGCAGTATTTT.

V usage is TRBV11-3 and J usage is TRBJ2-1, with 12 bases matching TRBD2. CDR3 length: 16 amino acids. Germline V gene sequence: CDR1 SGHNT, CDR2 YENEEA. V gave up 5 bases and J gave up 9 bases; unmatched junction bases: 11. CDR3 sequence reads: CASSKASGRGDAEQFF. In DNA form, the CDR3 reads TGTGCCAGCAGCAAGGCTAGCGGGAGGGGTGATGCTGAGCAGTTCTTC.

This clone was detected only a few times. The genes are TRBV9 and TRBJ2-5; 15 bases match TRBD2. The V gene's germline CDR1 is SGDLS and CDR2 YYNGEE. The V segment lost 4 bases and the J segment 2 bases; nucleotides outside the gene matches: 6. This CDR3 is 17 amino acids long. The CDR3 nucleotides read TGTGCCAGCAGCATCGGGACTAGCGGGGGGACTCAAGAGACCCAGTACTTC. It is translated as CASSIGTSGGTQETQYF.